The rows below give T cell receptor beta chains drawn from one sample of a study of CD8+ T cells in alopecia areata. Sequencing used immunoSEQ multiplex PCR; TCRdb keeps in-frame clones, though not all of them. This table holds approximately 210,000 clones, 45% to 75% found once. The source material was CD4+ T cells sorted from blood, sampled at week 4, from a patient treated with tofacitinib. Receptors originate from a human donor with alopecia areata. Both conserved end residues are part of each CDR3. A D gene is named only where the DNA matches it firmly. Where a row states a size, it is once, few, many or the class of an expanded clone; other rows omit it.

14,NA,NA,TRBJ2-5,TRBV27,CAGGPDRSPETQYF,TGTGCCGGCGGGCCCGACAGATCCCCAGAGACCCAGTACTTC
14,few,NA,TRBJ2-6,TRBV14,CASSRWGGANVLTF,TGTGCCAGCAGCCGGTGGGGAGGGGCCAACGTCCTGACTTTC
15,once,TRBD1,TRBJ1-4,TRBV5-1,CASSQTGALNEKLFF,TGCGCCAGCAGCCAAACAGGGGCTCTTAATGAAAAACTGTTTTTT
14,NA,TRBD1,TRBJ1-4,TRBV5-1,CASSFGQGNEKLFF,TGCGCCAGCAGCTTTGGACAGGGAAATGAAAAACTGTTTTTT
13,NA,NA,TRBJ2-3,TRBV29-1,CSVERGNLDTQYF,TGCAGCGTTGAAAGGGGAAACTTGGATACGCAGTATTTT
15,NA,NA,TRBJ2-3,TRBV30,CAWSDVGGPTDTQYF,TGTGCCTGGAGTGACGTGGGGGGGCCCACAGATACGCAGTATTTT
15,NA,NA,TRBJ2-7,TRBV4-3,CASSQEKSVTYEQYF,TGCGCCAGCAGCCAAGAGAAGTCCGTTACCTACGAGCAGTACTTC
16,NA,NA,TRBJ2-1,TRBV4-1,CASSDVGLSSYNEQFF,TGCGCCAGCAGCGACGTGGGGTTAAGCTCCTACAATGAGCAGTTCTTC
12,few,NA,TRBJ1-5,TRBV7-2,CASSFNNQPQHF,TGTGCCAGCAGCTTTAACAATCAGCCCCAGCATTTT
13,NA,NA,TRBJ1-2,TRBV30,CAWNSISPYGYTF,TGTGCCTGGAACTCAATCTCGCCCTATGGCTACACCTTC
13,NA,NA,TRBJ1-1,TRBV27,CASSLSMYTEAFF,TGTGCCAGCAGTTTATCCATGTACACTGAAGCTTTCTTT
13,NA,NA,TRBJ2-3,TRBV5-1,CASSLGAGDTQYF,TGCGCCAGCAGCTTAGGGGCGGGAGATACGCAGTATTTT